The 25 T cell receptor beta chains below were found in one sample sequenced in a study of shared clonotypes between healthy human individuals. Here immunoSEQ multiplex PCR was the method, and the copy in TCRdb shows in-frame clones only, minus some. Of about 1.5 million clones listed, 95% to 99% are singletons. Source material: naive CD4+ T cells sorted from blood. Specified subset: CD45RA+ positively selected. All receptors derive from a young man in good health.

This chain uses TRBV6-6 with TRBJ2-2; no definite D call. Germline V CDR1 and CDR2: MNHNY, SVGAGI (reference sequence). V was shortened by 1 base and J by 0 bases, with 6 bases between the two germline ends. The CDR3 runs to 15 residues. CDR3 coding DNA: TGTGCCAGCAGTTACTTGGCGTCGAACACCGGGGAGCTGTTTTTT. Translation: CASSYLASNTGELFF.

The J gene is TRBJ2-7, the V gene TRBV19; 10 nucleotides match TRBD2. CDR1 and CDR2 from the germline V gene are LNHDA and SQIVND (reference sequence). The V gene end was trimmed by 4 bases and the J gene end by 3 bases; junction bases not matched to a gene: 15. CDR3 length: 18 residues. The CDR3 reads CASSTLGVAGGPNYEQYF. The CDR3 region has the DNA TGTGCCAGTAGTACCTTAGGGGTAGCGGGAGGCCCCAACTACGAGCAGTACTTC. Full variable domain (remainder filled in from reference TRBV19 and TRBJ2-7): DGGITQSPKYLFRKEGQNVTLSCEQNLNHDAMYWYRQDPGQGLRLIYYSQIVNDFQKGDIAEGYSVSREKKESFPLTVTSAQKNPTAFYLCASSTLGVAGGPNYEQYFGPGTRLTVT.

V gene TRBV5-4 combines with J gene TRBJ1-2, with D uncertain. The CDR3 runs 15 residues. The germline V gene encodes CDR1 SGHNT and CDR2 YYREEE (reference sequence). Trimming took off 1 base at V and 2 bases at J, with 12 bases between the two ends. This CDR3 reads CASSLKNVGNYGYTF. CDR3 DNA: TGTGCCAGCAGCTTGAAGAACGTAGGGAACTATGGCTACACCTTC.

This chain uses TRBV7-9 with TRBJ1-1, with 8 bases identical to TRBD1. The trim removed 5 bases at V and 1 base at J, leaving 6 bases unmatched. The V gene's germline CDR1 is SEHNR and CDR2 FQNEAQ (reference sequence). The CDR3 consists of 15 residues. The CDR3 DNA reads TGTGCCAGCAGCCGTGGACAGGGCGGGAACACTGAAGCTTTCTTT. Residues: CASSRGQGGNTEAFF.

This clone was observed a single time. The rearrangement uses TRBV27 and TRBJ1-1, with unresolved D. CDR1 is MNHEY and CDR2 is SMNVEV in the germline V gene (reference sequence). There are 17 residues in the CDR3. V lost 0 bases to trimming and J lost 1 base, with 15 bases between them. DNA of the CDR3: TGTGCCAGCAGTTTATCTTTACGTAGGAATTGGAACACTGAAGCTTTCTTT. Translating it yields CASSLSLRRNWNTEAFF.

The V call is TRBV7-2, the J call TRBJ2-7; possible D gene TRBD2, 6 bases. The CDR3 contains 16 residues. Germline V CDR1 and CDR2: SGHTA, FQGNSA. The V end was cut by 2 bases, the J end by 0 bases, with 14 bases between. The CDR3 sequence is CASSLRRGVLSYEQYF. The DNA of the CDR3 is TGTGCCAGCAGCTTAAGGCGCGGGGTCCTCTCCTACGAGCAGTACTTC.

The chain uses TRBV11-2 and TRBJ2-3, with 12 nucleotides matching TRBD2. The CDR3 covers 17 residues. Unmatched junction bases numbered 9, after V lost 5 bases and J lost 3 bases. The germline gives CDR1 SGHAT, CDR2 FQNNGV. Written as DNA, the CDR3 is TGTGCCAGCAGCGCGAGACTAGCGGGAGAAGCGACAGATACGCAGTATTTT. It encodes CASSARLAGEATDTQYF.

J is TRBJ2-3 and V is TRBV30; D perhaps matches TRBD2 (6 bases). Deletions cut 1 base from V and 2 bases from J, with 16 bases between. Germline CDR1 is GTSNPN and CDR2 is SVGIG (reference sequence). The CDR3 is 16 residues long. CDR3: CAWSAIRWGVTDTQYF. CDR3 nucleotides: TGTGCCTGGAGTGCTATCCGTTGGGGGGTCACAGATACGCAGTATTTT.

The chain combines TRBV5-1 with TRBJ2-3, with TRBD2 matching 9 bases. The junction had 7 bases not matched to a gene; V was cut back by 4 bases and J by 4 bases. CDR1 is SGHRS and CDR2 is YFSETQ in the germline V gene. The CDR3 totals 15 residues. In nucleotides, the CDR3 is TGCGCCAGCAGCGTTAGCGGGAGAGATCCAGATACGCAGTATTTT. As protein: CASSVSGRDPDTQYF.

The chain has TRBV19 and TRBJ1-2, with a possible D match to TRBD1 (6 bases). Germline assignment: CDR1 LNHDA and CDR2 SQIVND (reference sequence). CDR3 length equals 13 residues. Trimming left V 4 bases short and J 5 bases short, with 11 bases between. CDR3 sequence reads: CASSRTAQYGYTF. The CDR3 DNA follows: TGTGCCAGTAGTAGGACAGCCCAATATGGCTACACCTTC.

The chain recombines TRBV7-2 with TRBJ2-7; D not certain. Germline CDR1 SGHTA, CDR2 FQGNSA. The CDR3 has 14 residues. V gave up 5 bases and J gave up 6 bases, with 17 bases separating them. In DNA, the CDR3 is TGTGCCAGCAGCGCAGACCCCCGCCTCGGCGAGCAGTACTTC. Translated, it gives CASSADPRLGEQYF.

The CDR3 is CASSLAGQGVREQYF. CDR3 nucleotides: TGTGCCAGCAGCTTAGCCGGACAGGGGGTCCGCGAGCAGTACTTC. This chain links TRBV7-6 with TRBJ2-7, with 10 bases identical to TRBD1. This CDR3 contains 15 residues. Unmatched junction bases numbered 5, after V lost 0 bases and J lost 6 bases. Germline-derived CDR1 and CDR2 are SGHVS and FNYEAQ.

The chain is built from TRBV9 and TRBJ1-1; D remains ambiguous. V dropped 2 bases and J dropped 3 bases, with 11 bases sitting between them. Per the germline V gene, CDR1 is SGDLS and CDR2 is YYNGEE. This CDR3 comprises 14 residues. CDR3 sequence reads: CASSVLGMDTEAFF. DNA for the CDR3: TGTGCCAGCAGCGTGTTGGGAATGGACACTGAAGCTTTCTTT.

The chain uses TRBV27 and TRBJ2-7; D might be TRBD1 (6 bases). This CDR3 is 18 amino acids long. The germline V gene has CDR1 MNHEY and CDR2 SMNVEV (reference sequence). Trimming stripped 4 bases from V and 0 bases from J, with 22 bases between. Written as DNA, the CDR3 is TGTGCCAGCAGTTGTCCCAGAGACAGGCCTTTCCGCTCCTACGAGCAGTACTTC. It encodes CASSCPRDRPFRSYEQYF.

The chain joins TRBV18 to TRBJ2-1; no clear D. Germline lookup yields CDR1 KGHSH and CDR2 LQKENI. Trimming stripped 3 bases from V and 3 bases from J, with 9 bases between. The CDR3 has 14 residues. In DNA form, the CDR3 reads TGTGCCAGCTCACCTACTCGCCACTACAATGAGCAGTTCTTC. Translated: CASSPTRHYNEQFF.

The CDR3 spells CASSLIGTETYNEQFF. For the CDR3, the DNA is TGTGCCAGCAGTTTAATTGGTACAGAAACTTACAATGAGCAGTTCTTC. The chain joins TRBV28 to TRBJ2-1, with D unresolved. The CDR3 has 16 residues. Trimming removed 2 bases at V and 4 bases at J, with 15 bases between. Germline CDR1 and CDR2: MDHEN and SYDVKM.

The V gene is TRBV28, the J gene TRBJ2-1; D unclear. CDR1 and CDR2 from the germline V gene are MDHEN and SYDVKM. The CDR3 spans 12 residues. The V and J ends lost 7 bases and 5 bases respectively, with 9 bases between them. CDR3 nucleotides: TGTGCCAGCAAGTGGAACAACAATGAGCAGTTCTTC. It codes for CASKWNNNEQFF.

The J gene is TRBJ2-1, the V gene TRBV7-9; possible D gene TRBD1, 5 bases. CDR1 is SEHNR and CDR2 is FQNEAQ in the germline V gene (reference sequence). CDR3 length: 17 residues. Trimming shortened V by 3 bases and J by 8 bases, and 23 bases separated the two germline ends. As DNA, the CDR3 is TGTGCCAGCAGCTTTAACGGTGCGGCTGATCTAGGGGATGAGCAGTTCTTC. The encoded protein is CASSFNGAADLGDEQFF.

V is TRBV15 and J is TRBJ2-7, with D tentatively TRBD2 (6 bases). V lost 8 bases and J 5 bases, leaving 16 bases between the germline ends. The V gene's germline CDR1 is LNHNV and CDR2 YYDKDF (reference sequence). CDR3 length: 13 amino acids. The CDR3 protein is CATGGSGVHEQYF. The CDR3 DNA is TGTGCCACCGGGGGGTCCGGGGTCCACGAGCAGTACTTC.

This chain connects TRBV5-4 to TRBJ1-4; weak D call: TRBD1 (6 bases). CDR1 is SGHNT and CDR2 is YYREEE in the germline V gene (reference sequence). V was clipped by 2 bases and J by 6 bases, with 11 bases between them. The CDR3 sequence is 14 residues long. Here the CDR3 reads CASSFQGLDEKLFF. The CDR3 coding sequence is TGTGCCAGCAGCTTCCAGGGGCTTGATGAAAAACTGTTTTTT.

CDR3 amino acids: CASSPTTGGDTGELFF. The CDR3 coding sequence is TGTGCCAGCTCACCCACGACAGGGGGCGACACCGGGGAGCTGTTTTTT. This chain connects TRBV18 to TRBJ2-2, with TRBD1 matching over 10 bases. Germline-derived CDR1 and CDR2 are KGHSH and LQKENI. The CDR3 runs 16 residues. V was clipped by 3 bases and J by 3 bases; unmatched bases: 4.

This clone has just one count. The rearrangement joins TRBV30 to TRBJ1-5; 7 bases fit TRBD1. The V gene end was trimmed by 5 bases and the J gene end by 2 bases; junction bases not matched to a gene: 3. Germline CDR1 is GTSNPN and CDR2 is SVGIG (reference sequence). This CDR3 has 13 amino acids. CDR3 region: CAWDRVGNQPQHF. The CDR3 DNA reads TGTGCCTGGGACAGGGTTGGCAATCAGCCCCAGCATTTT. The complete variable domain, with remaining parts taken from reference TRBV30 and TRBJ1-5, reads SQTIHQWPATLVQPVGSPLSLECTVEGTSNPNLYWYRQAAGRGLQLLFYSVGIGQISSEVPQNLSASRPQDRQFILSSKKLLLSDSGFYLCAWDRVGNQPQHFGDGTRLSIL.

This sequence joins TRBV14 and TRBJ1-1; D ambiguous. V shed 0 bases and J shed 1 base, with 12 bases lying between them. Germline lookup yields CDR1 SGHDN and CDR2 FVKESK. This CDR3 contains 16 residues. The CDR3 bases are TGTGCCAGCAGCCAAGATAAGGGCAGGAGGAACACTGAAGCTTTCTTT. Amino acids: CASSQDKGRRNTEAFF.

V usage is TRBV5-1 and J usage is TRBJ2-7, with 9 positions matching TRBD2. Trimming at V came to 5 bases and at J to 4 bases, leaving 7 bases not matched to a gene. The CDR3 runs 14 residues. Germline-derived CDR1 and CDR2 are SGHRS and YFSETQ. CDR3 DNA sequence: TGCGCCAGCAGTTTTACTAGCGGGCAGTACGAGCAGTACTTC. Amino acids: CASSFTSGQYEQYF.

The CDR3 sequence: CASSQALSRTEAFF. CDR3 bases: TGCGCCAGCAGCCAAGCCCTCTCCCGCACTGAAGCTTTCTTT. The chain uses TRBV4-3 and TRBJ1-1; D not certain. V was clipped by 1 base and J by 4 bases, with 10 bases between them. CDR3 length: 14 amino acids. Germline CDR1 LGHNA, CDR2 YSLEER.